The 31 T cell receptor beta chains below come from one sample, sequenced in a study of cytomegalovirus exposure and HLA in healthy donors. The PCR employed 60 Vbeta primers together with 13 Jbeta primers. Assay used: immunoSEQ multiplex PCR; TCRdb lists only in-frame clones, some missing. This table holds tens of thousands of clones, approximately 75% found once. Sequencing used PBMCs. Every receptor here comes from a woman in her forties in good health and CMV-seropositive.

This clone has a single count. The rearrangement joins TRBV9 to TRBJ2-5; 11 bases line up with TRBD2. Trimming at V came to 0 bases and at J to 13 bases, leaving 14 bases not matched to a gene. This CDR3 comprises 16 residues. The germline V gene encodes CDR1 SGDLS and CDR2 YYNGEE. Written as DNA, the CDR3 is TGTGCCAGCAGCGTAGCGCCTAGCGGGGGGCTCCTTACGCTGTACTTC. It specifies CASSVAPSGGLLTLYF.

This rearrangement joins TRBV4-2 to TRBJ1-4; D remains ambiguous. Trimming removed 0 bases at V and 10 bases at J, with 12 bases between. Germline CDR1 is LGHNA and CDR2 is YNFKEQ. The CDR3 runs to 14 residues. CDR3 nucleotide sequence: TGTGCCAGCAGCCAAGAATCGAGGAGGGTAAAACTGTTTTTT. Translating it yields CASSQESRRVKLFF.

This rearrangement joins TRBV7-3 to TRBJ2-7, with unresolved D. Germline V lookup: CDR1 SGHTA, CDR2 FQGTGA. V lost 5 bases and J lost 1, with 12 bases in between. The CDR3 runs to 14 residues. CDR3 DNA sequence: TGTGCCAGCAGCGCCCTTCACAGTTCCTACGAGCAGTACTTC. Encoded protein: CASSALHSSYEQYF.

This chain uses TRBV5-1 with TRBJ1-2; 8 bases match TRBD1. Looked up from germline, CDR1 is SGHRS and CDR2 is YFSETQ. The CDR3 is 15 residues long. V was pared by 2 bases and J by 4 bases, with 7 bases of the junction left unmatched. The CDR3, as DNA: TGCGCCAGCAGCTTCCAGACAGGGGAATCCTATGGCTACACCTTC. Its protein product is CASSFQTGESYGYTF.

On this clone itself: A junction end diverges from the germline sequence, so it may reflect a read error. This CDR3 is also generated by other DNA sequences in the sample. This chain uses TRBV11-3 with TRBJ1-6, with a weak D call TRBD1 (6 bases). CDR1 and CDR2 from the germline V gene are SGHNT and YENEEA. This CDR3 is built from 15 residues. As DNA, the CDR3 is TGTGCCAGCAGCACAGGGCATACCAGTAATTCCCCCCTCCACTTT. Translation: CASSTGHTSNSPLHF. The full variable domain, with the rest looked up from reference TRBV11-3 and TRBJ1-6, is EAGVVQSPRYKIIEKKQPVAFWCNPISGHNTLYWYLQNLGQGPELLIRYENEEAVDDSQLPKDRFSAERLKGVDSTLKIQPAELGDSAVYLCASSTGHTSNSPLHFGNGTRLTVT.

V usage is TRBV4-2 and J usage is TRBJ2-7; D is ambiguous. Germline V lookup: CDR1 LGHNA, CDR2 YNFKEQ. The V and J ends lost 3 bases and 10 bases respectively, with 10 bases between them. The CDR3 length is 11 residues. The chain's CDR3 is CASSHDGYQYF. In DNA form, the CDR3 reads TGTGCCAGCAGCCATGACGGGTACCAGTACTTC.

The chain employs TRBV5-1 and TRBJ2-1; D is undetermined. V was pared by 4 bases and J by 4 bases, with 21 bases between. There are 17 residues in the CDR3. CDR1 and CDR2 (germline): SGHRS, YFSETQ. For the CDR3, the DNA is TGCGCCAGCAGCCCTACGGGTGGCCCCTACACTTACAATGAGCAGTTCTTC. Protein: CASSPTGGPYTYNEQFF. Full variable domain (remainder filled in from reference TRBV5-1 and TRBJ2-1): KAGVTQTPRYLIKTRGQQVTLSCSPISGHRSVSWYQQTPGQGLQFLFEYFSETQRNKGNFPGRFSGRQFSNSRSEMNVSTLELGDSALYLCASSPTGGPYTYNEQFFGPGTRLTVL.

The chain uses TRBV23-1 and TRBJ1-4, with D possibly TRBD1 on 6 matching bases. TRBV23-1 is assigned to the ORF class and has an uncertain function. This CDR3 comprises 15 residues. V was pared by 11 bases and J by 0 bases, with 16 bases between. In DNA form, the CDR3 reads TGCGCCGCGCTCAAAGGGACAACAACTAATGAAAAACTGTTTTTT. This sequence encodes CAALKGTTTNEKLFF.

This clone was observed a few times. The chain uses TRBV6-7 and TRBJ1-5; 9 bases align to TRBD1. TRBV6-7 is sorted into the ORF group, with uncertain function. This CDR3 contains 19 residues. Trimming took 1 base from V and 5 from J; bases not matched to a gene: 15. CDR3 DNA: TGTGCCAGCAGTTACTTCTATTACTACCGGGACAGGGTCTATCAGCCCCAGCATTTT. Residues: CASSYFYYYRDRVYQPQHF.

The rearrangement links TRBV15 to TRBJ1-1, with a weak D call TRBD1 (5 bases). Between the trimmed V and J ends, which lost 6 bases and 8 bases, there was a span of 19 bases. The CDR3 sequence is 14 residues long. The germline V gene encodes CDR1 LNHNV and CDR2 YYDKDF (reference sequence). The chain's CDR3 is CATSLGRDREEAFF. CDR3 coding DNA: TGTGCCACCAGTCTAGGGAGGGACCGCGAAGAAGCTTTCTTT. Full variable domain (outside the CDR3, taken from reference TRBV15 and TRBJ1-1): DAMVIQNPRYQVTQFGKPVTLSCSQTLNHNVMYWYQQKSSQAPKLLFHYYDKDFNNEADTPDNFQSRRPNTSFCFLDIRSPGLGDTAMYLCATSLGRDREEAFFGQGTRLTVV.

Only one count was recorded for this clone. V gene TRBV6-6 combines with J gene TRBJ2-7; perhaps TRBD1 as D (6 bases). The V and J ends lost 2 bases and 11 bases respectively, with 10 bases between them. The V gene's germline CDR1 is MNHNY and CDR2 SVGAGI (reference sequence). This CDR3 has 11 amino acids. The CDR3 DNA reads as TGTGCCAGCAGTTACGGGGGCAAGAAGTACTTC. Amino acids: CASSYGGKKYF.

In this sample, this clone turned up once. This chain connects TRBV9 to TRBJ2-5, with 8 bases identical to TRBD1. The germline V gene has CDR1 SGDLS and CDR2 YYNGEE. This CDR3 spans 16 amino acids. V lost 0 bases and J lost 1; bases outside the gene matches: 5. CDR3 in amino acids: CASSVGFQGAQETQYF. CDR3 sequence (DNA): TGTGCCAGCAGCGTAGGTTTCCAGGGGGCCCAAGAGACCCAGTACTTC. The full variable domain, its missing parts supplied by reference TRBV9 and TRBJ2-5, is DSGVTQTPKHLITATGQRVTLRCSPRSGDLSVYWYQQSLDQGLQFLIQYYNGEERAKGNILERFSAQQFPDLHSELNLSSLELGDSALYFCASSVGFQGAQETQYFGPGTRLLVL.

The V gene is TRBV5-1, the J gene TRBJ2-4, with 8 bases that match TRBD1. Germline V lookup: CDR1 SGHRS, CDR2 YFSETQ. V gave up 5 bases and J gave up 7 bases; unmatched junction bases: 11. The CDR3 is 15 amino acids. The CDR3 loop reads CASSQTGAELNIQYF. DNA of the CDR3: TGCGCCAGCAGTCAGACAGGGGCCGAGCTCAACATTCAGTACTTC.

The rearrangement uses TRBV5-4 and TRBJ1-1; 7 nucleotides align to TRBD1. The trim removed 3 bases at V and 1 base at J, leaving 3 bases unmatched. Germline-derived CDR1 and CDR2 are SGHNT and YYREEE (reference sequence). This CDR3 is built from 14 residues. The CDR3 loop is CASSSGQQNTEAFF. CDR3 bases: TGTGCCAGCAGCTCGGGACAGCAGAACACTGAAGCTTTCTTT.

J is TRBJ1-5 and V is TRBV6-5; 10 bases match TRBD1. Germline CDR1 MNHEY, CDR2 SVGAGI. V lost 6 bases to trimming and J lost 5 bases; unmatched junction nucleotides: 7. This CDR3 is built from 15 residues. The CDR3 sequence is CASSPGQGRDQPQHF. DNA of the CDR3: TGTGCCAGCAGCCCGGGACAGGGGAGGGATCAGCCCCAGCATTTT.

Only a few counts were recorded for this clone. The J gene is TRBJ1-2, the V gene TRBV5-1; 9 bases agree with TRBD1. The CDR3 spans 15 residues. Losses at the gene ends were 2 bases for V and 2 bases for J; bases not matched to a gene: 4. Looked up from germline, CDR1 is SGHRS and CDR2 is YFSETQ. CDR3 bases: TGCGCCAGCAGCTTTAACAGGGGGCAGAACTATGGCTACACCTTC. As protein: CASSFNRGQNYGYTF.

The V gene is TRBV7-3, the J gene TRBJ2-5; a possible D gene is TRBD1 (5 bases). This CDR3 is 14 amino acids long. CDR1 is SGHTA, CDR2 FQGTGA, per germline. Trimming pared 5 bases from V and 5 bases from J, leaving 15 bases between. In DNA, the CDR3 is TGTGCCAGCAGCCCCCAGGCAGGGTGGGAGACCCAGTACTTC. Translating gives CASSPQAGWETQYF.

The rearrangement links TRBV5-4 to TRBJ2-7; 9 nucleotides align to TRBD2. The junction had 4 bases not matched to a gene; V was cut back by 3 bases and J by 0 bases. The CDR3 runs 15 residues. The germline CDR1 and CDR2 sequences are SGHNT and YYREEE (reference sequence). CDR3 amino acids: CASSYGLASSYEQYF. The DNA for the CDR3 is TGTGCCAGCAGCTACGGACTAGCGAGCTCCTACGAGCAGTACTTC.

The J gene is TRBJ1-4, the V gene TRBV5-1; 7 bases match TRBD1. CDR1 is SGHRS, CDR2 YFSETQ, per germline. The CDR3 is 16 residues long. With V trimmed by 0 bases and J by 4 bases, 6 bases remained unmatched. The CDR3 bases are TGCGCCAGCAGCTTGGGTGACAGGGACGGTAATGAAAAACTGTTTTTT. Encoded protein: CASSLGDRDGNEKLFF.

The chain recombines TRBV5-4 with TRBJ2-7, with D maybe TRBD2 (5 bases). CDR3 length equals 13 residues. The germline gives CDR1 SGHNT, CDR2 YYREEE (reference sequence). Between the trimmed V and J ends, which lost 4 bases and 6 bases, there was a span of 14 bases. The CDR3 bases are TGTGCCAGCAGCCCCGGTTGGGCGGGCGAGCAGTACTTC. Translation: CASSPGWAGEQYF.

The chain employs TRBV6-1 and TRBJ2-5; 8 nucleotides match TRBD1. Losses at the gene ends were 3 bases for V and 2 bases for J; bases not matched to a gene: 5. CDR3 length: 15 amino acids. The germline V gene has CDR1 MNHNS and CDR2 SASEGT. The CDR3 coding sequence is TGTGCCAGCAGTGACCAAGGACAGGGTCAAGAGACCCAGTACTTC. Protein sequence: CASSDQGQGQETQYF.

This clone was observed a handful of times. The chain couples TRBV2 to TRBJ2-1, with 8 bases lining up with TRBD1. V was pared by 6 bases and J by 6 bases, with 10 bases of the junction left unmatched. Looked up from germline, CDR1 is SNHLY and CDR2 is FYNNEI. The CDR3 runs to 15 residues. CDR3 in amino acids: CASRLQDQGANEQFF. For the CDR3, the DNA is TGTGCCAGCAGGCTTCAGGACCAGGGGGCCAATGAGCAGTTCTTC.

The chain combines TRBV18 with TRBJ2-7; 8 nucleotides match TRBD1. Germline V gene lookup returns CDR1 KGHSH and CDR2 LQKENI. The CDR3 totals 14 residues. The V segment lost 2 bases and the J segment 6 bases; nucleotides outside the gene matches: 6. CDR3: CASSPEGTGSEQYF. CDR3 DNA: TGTGCCAGCTCACCAGAAGGGACAGGATCCGAGCAGTACTTC.

The CDR3 protein is CASSLEWEYYGYTF. As DNA, the CDR3 is TGTGCCAGCAGCTTGGAATGGGAGTACTATGGCTACACCTTC. This rearrangement joins TRBV5-4 to TRBJ1-2; D gene uncertain. Deletions cut 0 bases from V and 3 bases from J, with 9 bases between. CDR3 length: 14 residues. The germline V gene encodes CDR1 SGHNT and CDR2 YYREEE (reference sequence).

This clone was found a few times. The J gene is TRBJ2-3, the V gene TRBV9; D is possibly TRBD2 (5 bases). CDR1 and CDR2 from the germline V gene are SGDLS and YYNGEE. V was clipped by 4 bases and J by 4 bases, with 10 bases between them. The CDR3 covers 13 residues. DNA of the CDR3: TGTGCCAGCAGCCCCGCGGGCGCAGATACGCAGTATTTT. This translates into CASSPAGADTQYF.

The chain recombines TRBV30 with TRBJ1-1; 7 bases agree with TRBD1. Per the germline V gene, CDR1 is GTSNPN and CDR2 is SVGIG (reference sequence). With 3 bases clipped from V and 0 bases from J, the junction kept 22 bases outside the gene matches. This CDR3 contains 20 residues. CDR3 coding DNA: TGTGCCTGGAGCCCTCGTCCCTACCCACCCAGGGGGGACATGAACACTGAAGCTTTCTTT. It encodes CAWSPRPYPPRGDMNTEAFF. The full variable domain, rest sourced from reference TRBV30 and TRBJ1-1, is SQTIHQWPATLVQPVGSPLSLECTVEGTSNPNLYWYRQAAGRGLQLLFYSVGIGQISSEVPQNLSASRPQDRQFILSSKKLLLSDSGFYLCAWSPRPYPPRGDMNTEAFFGQGTRLTVV.

The chain uses TRBV29-1 and TRBJ1-3; D unclear. This CDR3 has 14 amino acids. Germline-derived CDR1 and CDR2 are SQVTM and ANQGSEA. Between the trimmed V and J ends, which lost 0 bases and 0 bases, there was a span of 6 bases. CDR3 nucleotide sequence: TGCAGCGTTGAAGATGCGGTCTCTGGAAACACCATATATTTT. It encodes CSVEDAVSGNTIYF.

The chain has TRBV9 and TRBJ2-5, with a possible D match to TRBD2 (6 bases). Gene TRBJ2-7 matches the end of the DNA better, so the J call may be wrong. The CDR3 runs 14 residues. CDR1 is SGDLS and CDR2 is YYNGEE in the germline V gene. This CDR3 is CASSAGAGFYEQYF. The CDR3 DNA reads as TGTGCCAGCAGCGCTGGGGCGGGGTTTTACGAGCAGTACTTC.

V and J are TRBV6-1 and TRBJ1-6; maybe TRBD1 (5 bases). Germline loops: CDR1 MNHNS, CDR2 SASEGT. The CDR3 consists of 14 residues. Trimming pared 6 bases from V and 2 bases from J, leaving 8 bases between. In DNA form, the CDR3 reads TGTGCCAGCAGCTCAGGGCCCTATAATTCACCCCTCCACTTT. Translation: CASSSGPYNSPLHF.

CDR3 sequence reads: CARSLERRGGLTDTQYF. CDR3 nucleotides: TGTGCCAGAAGCTTGGAACGGCGGGGGGGACTCACAGATACGCAGTATTTT. The V and J genes are TRBV5-3 and TRBJ2-3, with 9 bases fitting TRBD2. TRBV5-3 is recorded as an ORF, its role being uncertain. The CDR3 extends over 17 amino acids. The V and J ends lost 0 bases and 2 bases, in that order; junction bases with no gene match: 7.

V is TRBV2 and J is TRBJ1-1; tentative D call: TRBD1 (6 bases). Germline V CDR1 and CDR2: SNHLY, FYNNEI. CDR3 size: 14 residues. Trimming pared 5 bases from V and 1 base from J, leaving 11 bases between. CDR3 sequence: CASSLQGRNTEAFF. CDR3 DNA: TGTGCCAGCAGTCTCCAGGGGCGGAACACTGAAGCTTTCTTT.